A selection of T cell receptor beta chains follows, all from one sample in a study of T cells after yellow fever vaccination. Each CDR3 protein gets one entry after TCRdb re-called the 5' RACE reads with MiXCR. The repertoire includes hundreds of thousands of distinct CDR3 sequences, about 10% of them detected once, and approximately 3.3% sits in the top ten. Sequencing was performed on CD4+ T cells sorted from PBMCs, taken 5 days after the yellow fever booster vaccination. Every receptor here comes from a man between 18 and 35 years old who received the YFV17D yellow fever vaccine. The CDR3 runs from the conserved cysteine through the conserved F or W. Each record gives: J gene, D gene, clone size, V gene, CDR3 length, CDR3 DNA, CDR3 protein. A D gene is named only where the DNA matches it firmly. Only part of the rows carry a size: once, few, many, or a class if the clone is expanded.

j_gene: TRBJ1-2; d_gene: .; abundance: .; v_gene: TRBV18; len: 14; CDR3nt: TGTGCCAGCTCACCGAACGACAGGAACTATGGCTACACCTTC; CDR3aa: CASSPNDRNYGYTF
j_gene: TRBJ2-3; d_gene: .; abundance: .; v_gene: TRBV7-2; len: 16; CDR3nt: TGTGCCAGCAGCTTAGATAAGGCTAGCGGCACAGATACGCAGTATTTT; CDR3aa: CASSLDKASGTDTQYF
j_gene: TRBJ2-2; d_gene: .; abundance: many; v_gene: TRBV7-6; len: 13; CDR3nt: TGTGCCAGCGCCGGGGGGAACACCGGGGAGCTGTTTTTT; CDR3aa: CASAGGNTGELFF
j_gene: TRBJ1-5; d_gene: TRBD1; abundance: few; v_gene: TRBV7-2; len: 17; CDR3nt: TGTGCCAGCAGCTCAGCTCCGGGACAGGGGTCGGATCAGCCCCAGCATTTT; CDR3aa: CASSSAPGQGSDQPQHF
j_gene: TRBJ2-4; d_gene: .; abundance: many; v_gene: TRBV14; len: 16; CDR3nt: TGTGCCAGCAGCCAGTGGAGGGTAAAAGCCAAAAACATTCAGTACTTC; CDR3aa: CASSQWRVKAKNIQYF
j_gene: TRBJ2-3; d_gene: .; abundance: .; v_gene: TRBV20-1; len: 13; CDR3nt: TGCAGTGCCCGACCTCAGGGGACAGATACGCAGTATTTT; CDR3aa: CSARPQGTDTQYF
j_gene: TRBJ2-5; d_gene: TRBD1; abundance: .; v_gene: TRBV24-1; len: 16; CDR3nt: TGTGCCACCAGTGACCAACGACAGGGGGCAAAAGAGACCCAGTACTTC; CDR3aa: CATSDQRQGAKETQYF
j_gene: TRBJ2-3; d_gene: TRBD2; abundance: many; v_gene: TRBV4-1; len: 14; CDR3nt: TGCGCCAGCAGCCGGGGGGAGCGGGGGGATACGCAGTATTTT; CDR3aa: CASSRGERGDTQYF
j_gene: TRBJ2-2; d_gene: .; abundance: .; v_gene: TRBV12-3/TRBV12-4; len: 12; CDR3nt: TGTGCCAGCACTACACGCACCGGGGAGCTGTTTTTT; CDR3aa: CASTTRTGELFF
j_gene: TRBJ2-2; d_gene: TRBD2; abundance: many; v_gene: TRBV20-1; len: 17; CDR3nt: TGCAGTGCTAGAGGTCCTAGCGGGGGGGCCGGCACCGGGGAGCTGTTTTTT; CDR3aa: CSARGPSGGAGTGELFF
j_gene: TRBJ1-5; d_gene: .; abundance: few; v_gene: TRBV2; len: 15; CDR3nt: TGTGCCAGCGGGAGGGAGGGACATAGCAATCAGCCCCAGCATTTT; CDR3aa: CASGREGHSNQPQHF
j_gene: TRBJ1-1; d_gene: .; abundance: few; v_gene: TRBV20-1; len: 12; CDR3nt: TGCAGTGTCCCCGACGGGAACACTGAAGCTTTCTTT; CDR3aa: CSVPDGNTEAFF
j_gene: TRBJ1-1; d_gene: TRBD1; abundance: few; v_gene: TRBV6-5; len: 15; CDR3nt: TGTGCCAGCAGTTTCACAGGGGCTGTGAACACTGAAGCTTTCTTT; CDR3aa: CASSFTGAVNTEAFF
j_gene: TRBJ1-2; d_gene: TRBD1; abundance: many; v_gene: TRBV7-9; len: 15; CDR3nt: TGTGCCAGCAGCTTGGGTGACAGGGAGGCGTATGGCTACACCTTC; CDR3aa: CASSLGDREAYGYTF
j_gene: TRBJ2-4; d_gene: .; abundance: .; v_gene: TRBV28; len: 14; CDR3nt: TGTGCCAGCAGGTCCGGGACAGCCAAAAACATTCAGTACTTC; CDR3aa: CASRSGTAKNIQYF
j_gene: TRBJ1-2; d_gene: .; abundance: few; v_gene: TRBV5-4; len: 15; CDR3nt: TGTGCCAGCAGCTTGGGAATCGACAGAGCTTATGGCTACACCTTC; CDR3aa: CASSLGIDRAYGYTF
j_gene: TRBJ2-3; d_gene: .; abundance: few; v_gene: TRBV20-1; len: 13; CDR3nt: TGCAGTGCGACGGTGGGGCCCGCAGATACGCAGTATTTT; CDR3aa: CSATVGPADTQYF
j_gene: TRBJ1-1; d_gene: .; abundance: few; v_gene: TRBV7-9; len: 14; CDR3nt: TGTGCCAGCAGCTACGGTTCGGGTAACACTGAAGCTTTCTTT; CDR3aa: CASSYGSGNTEAFF
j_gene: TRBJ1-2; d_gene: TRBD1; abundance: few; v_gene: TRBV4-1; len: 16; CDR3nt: TGCGCCAGCAGCCAAGATCGCAGGGACAGGGGCGCTGGCTACACCTTC; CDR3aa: CASSQDRRDRGAGYTF
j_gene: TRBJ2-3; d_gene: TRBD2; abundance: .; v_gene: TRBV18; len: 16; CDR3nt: TGTGCCAGCTCACCGAGACTAGCAACTTACACAGATACGCAGTATTTT; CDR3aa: CASSPRLATYTDTQYF
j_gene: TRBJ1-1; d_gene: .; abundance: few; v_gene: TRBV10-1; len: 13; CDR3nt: TGCGCCAGCAGACAGGGACGGGACACTGAAGCTTTCTTT; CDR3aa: CASRQGRDTEAFF
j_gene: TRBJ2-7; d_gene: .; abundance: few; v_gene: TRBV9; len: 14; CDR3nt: TGTGCCAGCAGCGTACTAGACAGCTCCTACGAGCAGTACTTC; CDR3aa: CASSVLDSSYEQYF
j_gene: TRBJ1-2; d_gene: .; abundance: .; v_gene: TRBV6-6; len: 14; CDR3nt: TGTGCCAGCAGTTACTCTGGCGGGAACTATGGCTACACCTTC; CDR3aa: CASSYSGGNYGYTF
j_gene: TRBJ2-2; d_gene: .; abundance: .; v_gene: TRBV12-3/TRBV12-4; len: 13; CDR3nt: TGTGCCAGAAGGGGCGAGAACACCGGGGAGCTGTTTTTT; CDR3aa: CARRGENTGELFF
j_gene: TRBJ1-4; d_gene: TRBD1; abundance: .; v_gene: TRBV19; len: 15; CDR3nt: TGTGCCAGCAAACTCGGACAGGGCGGTTATGAAAAACTGTTTTTT; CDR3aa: CASKLGQGGYEKLFF
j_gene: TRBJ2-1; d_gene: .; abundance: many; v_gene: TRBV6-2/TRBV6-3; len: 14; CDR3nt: TGTGCCAGCAGGGGTAGACTCAGTCCGAATGAGCAGTTCTTC; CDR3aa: CASRGRLSPNEQFF
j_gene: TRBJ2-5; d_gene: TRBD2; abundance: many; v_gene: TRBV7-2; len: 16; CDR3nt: TGTGCCAGCAGCTCCGTGCGGGGACTAGTAACGGAGACCCAGTACTTC; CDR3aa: CASSSVRGLVTETQYF
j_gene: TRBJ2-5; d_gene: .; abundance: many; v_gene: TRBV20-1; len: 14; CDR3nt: TGCAGTGCTAGAGATCTACGACAGCGAGAGACCCAGTACTTC; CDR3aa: CSARDLRQRETQYF
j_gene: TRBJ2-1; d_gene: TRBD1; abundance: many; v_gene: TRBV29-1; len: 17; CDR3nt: TGCAGCGTTGACCGATCCAATCCGGGACAGGGTGGACATGAGCAGTTCTTC; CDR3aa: CSVDRSNPGQGGHEQFF
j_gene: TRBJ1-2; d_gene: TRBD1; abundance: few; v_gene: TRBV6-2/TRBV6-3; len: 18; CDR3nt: TGTGCCAGCAGGGGTGACAGGGGGCGATTTTCCCCTAACTATGGCTACACCTTC; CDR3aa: CASRGDRGRFSPNYGYTF
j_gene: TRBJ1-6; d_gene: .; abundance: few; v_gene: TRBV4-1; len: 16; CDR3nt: TGCGCCAGCAGCCAAGGCCGGACAGCCGATAATTCACCCCTCCACTTT; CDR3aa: CASSQGRTADNSPLHF
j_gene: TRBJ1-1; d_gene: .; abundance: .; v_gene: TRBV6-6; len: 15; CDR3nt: TGTGCCAGCAGTTACGCCATTCAGGCGAACACTGAAGCTTTCTTT; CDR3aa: CASSYAIQANTEAFF
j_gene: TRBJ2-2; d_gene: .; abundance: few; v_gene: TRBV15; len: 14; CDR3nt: TGTGCCACCAGCAGACCTGTAGAGACCGGGGAGCTGTTTTTT; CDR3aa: CATSRPVETGELFF
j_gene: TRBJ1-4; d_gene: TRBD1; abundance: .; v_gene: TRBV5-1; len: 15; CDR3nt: TGCGCCAGCAGCGCCACCGGGACAGTAGTTGAAAAACTGTTTTTT; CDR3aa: CASSATGTVVEKLFF
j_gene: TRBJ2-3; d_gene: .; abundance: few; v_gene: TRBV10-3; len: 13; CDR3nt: TGTGCTTCCCAGGGGAGGACGTCAGATACGCAGTATTTT; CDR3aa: CASQGRTSDTQYF
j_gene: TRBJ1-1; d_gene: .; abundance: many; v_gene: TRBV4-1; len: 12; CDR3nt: TGCGCCAGCAGCCAAGCGGTCACTGAAGCTTTCTTT; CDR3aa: CASSQAVTEAFF
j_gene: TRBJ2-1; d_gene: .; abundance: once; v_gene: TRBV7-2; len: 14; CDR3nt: TGTGCCAGCATGCCTAGGTTGGGGCAGGATGAGCAGTTCTTC; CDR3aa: CASMPRLGQDEQFF
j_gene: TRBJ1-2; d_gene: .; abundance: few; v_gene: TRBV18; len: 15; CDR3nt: TGTGCCAGCTCACCAGGAGGGACGGCGGCCTATGGCTACACCTTC; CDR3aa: CASSPGGTAAYGYTF
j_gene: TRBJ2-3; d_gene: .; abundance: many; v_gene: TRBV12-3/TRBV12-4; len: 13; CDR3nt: TGTGCCAGCAGTCTGGGGCGAGCAGATACGCAGTATTTT; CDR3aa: CASSLGRADTQYF
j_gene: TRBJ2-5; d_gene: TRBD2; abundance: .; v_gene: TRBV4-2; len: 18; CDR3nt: TGTGCCAGCAGCCAAATTGGACTAGCGGGGGGAATCCAGGAGACCCAGTACTTC; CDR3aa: CASSQIGLAGGIQETQYF
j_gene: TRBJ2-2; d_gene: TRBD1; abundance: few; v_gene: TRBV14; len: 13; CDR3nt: TGTGCCAGCAGTTTCACAGGGGCCGGGGAGCTGTTTTTT; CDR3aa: CASSFTGAGELFF
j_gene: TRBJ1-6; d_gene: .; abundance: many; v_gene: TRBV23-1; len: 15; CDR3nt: TGCGCCAGCAGTGATTCTGGGATCCCCAATTCACCCCTCCACTTT; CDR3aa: CASSDSGIPNSPLHF
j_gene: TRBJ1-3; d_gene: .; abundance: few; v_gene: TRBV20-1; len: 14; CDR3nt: TGCAGTGCGCGGAGTCAGTCCTCTGGAAACACCATATATTTT; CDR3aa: CSARSQSSGNTIYF
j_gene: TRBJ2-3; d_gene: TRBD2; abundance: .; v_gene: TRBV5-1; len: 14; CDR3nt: TGCGCCAGCAGCACCGGGACTAGCGGGGGTACGCAGTATTTT; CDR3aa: CASSTGTSGGTQYF
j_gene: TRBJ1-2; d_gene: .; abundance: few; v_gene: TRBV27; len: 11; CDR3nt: TGTGCCGCCGGGGGAGGGTATGGCTACACCTTC; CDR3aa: CAAGGGYGYTF
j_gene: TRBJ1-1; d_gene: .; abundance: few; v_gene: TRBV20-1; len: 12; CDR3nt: TGCAGTGCTAGAAGGCGTGACACTGAAGCTTTCTTT; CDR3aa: CSARRRDTEAFF
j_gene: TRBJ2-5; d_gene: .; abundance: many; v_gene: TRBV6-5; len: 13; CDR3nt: TGTGCCAGCAGCTATGGGGCCCAGGAGACCCAGTACTTC; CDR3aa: CASSYGAQETQYF
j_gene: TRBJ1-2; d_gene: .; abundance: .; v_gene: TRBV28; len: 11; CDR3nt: TGTGCCAGCAGTTTCTCAGGCGGCTACACCTTC; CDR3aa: CASSFSGGYTF
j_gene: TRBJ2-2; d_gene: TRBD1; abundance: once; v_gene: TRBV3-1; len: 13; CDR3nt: TGTGCCAGCAGACAGGGGTTGACCGGGGAGCTGTTTTTT; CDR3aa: CASRQGLTGELFF
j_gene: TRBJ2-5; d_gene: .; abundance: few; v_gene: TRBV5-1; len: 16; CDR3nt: TGCGCCAGCAGCTTGGGTGGATTGCGGTACCAAGAGACCCAGTACTTC; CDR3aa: CASSLGGLRYQETQYF
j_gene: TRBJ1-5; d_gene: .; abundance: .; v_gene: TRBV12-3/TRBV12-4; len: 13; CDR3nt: TGTGCCAGCAGCCCCGGACTGTGGCAGCCCCAGCATTTT; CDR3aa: CASSPGLWQPQHF
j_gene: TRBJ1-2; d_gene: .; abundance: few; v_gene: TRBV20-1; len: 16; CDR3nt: TGCAGTGCTACTGGGCAGGGGCCATCGAGAAACTATGGCTACACCTTC; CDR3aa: CSATGQGPSRNYGYTF
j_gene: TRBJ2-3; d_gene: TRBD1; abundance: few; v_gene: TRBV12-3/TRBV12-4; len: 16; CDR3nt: TGTGCCAGCACCACTGGACAGGTTTCTAGCACAGATACGCAGTATTTT; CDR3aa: CASTTGQVSSTDTQYF